This T cell receptor beta chain was retrieved from a study of cytomegalovirus exposure and HLA in healthy donors. Study outcomes and limitations: Published work reported that the classifier diagnosed cytomegalovirus status with high specificity and sensitivity. Cytomegalovirus-associated status was assigned to around 160 TCR beta chains. A missense DCLRE1C variant was associated with V- and J-gene trimming of TCR beta chains in a later analysis, and an independent cohort replicated the association.

The V end was cut by 0 bases, the J end by 0 bases, with 9 bases between. Germline V gives CDR1 SGHRS, CDR2 YFSETQ. The CDR3 has 16 residues. This clone was seen once. Its antigen remains unidentified. Researchers ran the PCR with 60 Vbeta and 13 Jbeta primers. The method was immunoSEQ multiplex PCR; TCRdb's version includes in-frame clones alone and lacks a portion of them. In the table there are about 120,000 clones, roughly 80% of which are singletons. The sample taken for sequencing was PBMCs. The chain recombines TRBV5-1 with TRBJ2-2, with a tentative D call TRBD1 (6 bases). The TCR originated in a female donor in good health and CMV-seronegative. In DNA form, the CDR3 reads TGCGCCAGCAGCTTGGCGCCAGGGGCGAACACCGGGGAGCTGTTTTTT. Translation: CASSLAPGANTGELFF.